The rows below give T cell receptor beta chains drawn from one sample of a study of blood T cell repertoires in COVID-19. Using immunoSEQ multiplex PCR, the repertoire was profiled, and TCRdb retains in-frame clones only, with some absent. The table shows about 210,000 clones, with about 80% occurring only once. The sample consisted of peripheral blood. Receptor source: a woman aged 60 to 75 with COVID-19, enrolled during active disease. Both conserved end residues are part of each CDR3. The D gene is left open where the match is weak. Only part of the rows carry a size: once, few, many, or a class if the clone is expanded.

V gene: TRBV28
D gene: TRBD1
clone size: -
J gene: TRBJ1-5
CDR3 protein: CASSFRRTGREPQHF
CDR3 DNA: TGTGCCAGCAGTTTTCGCCGGACAGGTAGAGAGCCCCAGCATTTT

V gene: TRBV7-6
D gene: TRBD2
clone size: -
J gene: TRBJ2-2
CDR3 protein: CASSIVASGGHNTGELFF
CDR3 DNA: TGTGCCAGCAGCATCGTGGCTAGCGGGGGGCACAACACCGGGGAGCTGTTTTTT

V gene: TRBV11-3
D gene: -
clone size: -
J gene: TRBJ1-6
CDR3 protein: CASSLGAVNSPLHF
CDR3 DNA: TGTGCCAGCAGCTTAGGAGCGGTTAATTCACCCCTCCACTTT

V gene: TRBV11-2
D gene: -
clone size: once
J gene: TRBJ1-1
CDR3 protein: CASSLNDGGAGTEAFF
CDR3 DNA: TGTGCCAGCAGCTTAAACGACGGAGGGGCCGGCACTGAAGCTTTCTTT

V gene: TRBV19
D gene: -
clone size: -
J gene: TRBJ1-5
CDR3 protein: CASSIQSLTGQTGQPQHF
CDR3 DNA: TGTGCCAGTAGTATTCAATCCTTAACAGGGCAAACGGGTCAGCCCCAGCATTTT

V gene: TRBV28
D gene: TRBD1
clone size: -
J gene: TRBJ1-6
CDR3 protein: CASSHPTGADSPLHF
CDR3 DNA: TGTGCCAGCAGTCATCCGACAGGGGCGGATTCACCCCTCCACTTT

V gene: TRBV5-1
D gene: -
clone size: -
J gene: TRBJ1-4
CDR3 protein: CASSLGAGNEKLFF
CDR3 DNA: TGCGCCAGCAGCTTGGGGGCGGGAAATGAAAAACTGTTTTTT

V gene: TRBV15
D gene: -
clone size: -
J gene: TRBJ2-1
CDR3 protein: CATSRVLGSLNEQFF
CDR3 DNA: TGTGCCACCAGCAGAGTACTAGGTAGTTTAAATGAGCAGTTCTTC

V gene: TRBV11-2
D gene: TRBD1
clone size: -
J gene: TRBJ1-1
CDR3 protein: CASGRGDVLNTEAFF
CDR3 DNA: TGTGCCAGCGGCAGGGGGGACGTATTGAACACTGAAGCTTTCTTT

V gene: TRBV3-1/TRBV3-2
D gene: TRBD2
clone size: -
J gene: TRBJ2-5
CDR3 protein: CASSQDSGGAPKTQYF
CDR3 DNA: TGTGCCAGCAGCCAAGATAGCGGGGGCGCCCCGAAGACCCAGTACTTC

V gene: TRBV19
D gene: TRBD1
clone size: -
J gene: TRBJ2-1
CDR3 protein: CASREQGAQGSFEQFF
CDR3 DNA: TGTGCCAGTAGGGAACAGGGGGCGCAGGGCTCGTTTGAGCAGTTCTTC

V gene: TRBV27
D gene: -
clone size: few
J gene: TRBJ2-7
CDR3 protein: CASTLYRDTGFSYEQYF
CDR3 DNA: TGTGCCAGCACATTATATCGGGACACCGGTTTTTCCTACGAGCAGTACTTC

V gene: TRBV11-3
D gene: TRBD2
clone size: -
J gene: TRBJ2-1
CDR3 protein: CASSSSGAYNEQFF
CDR3 DNA: TGTGCCAGCAGCTCTAGCGGGGCCTACAATGAGCAGTTCTTC

V gene: TRBV10-1
D gene: TRBD2
clone size: once
J gene: TRBJ2-5
CDR3 protein: CASSPRSSGGSQETQYF
CDR3 DNA: TGCGCCAGCAGCCCCCGGTCTAGCGGGGGCTCACAAGAGACCCAGTACTTC

V gene: TRBV6-2/TRBV6-3
D gene: TRBD2
clone size: -
J gene: TRBJ2-5
CDR3 protein: CASSYSTSGSGQETQYF
CDR3 DNA: TGTGCCAGCAGTTACTCGACTAGCGGGAGTGGTCAAGAGACCCAGTACTTC

V gene: TRBV28
D gene: TRBD1
clone size: -
J gene: TRBJ1-5
CDR3 protein: CASSLQGAYSNQPQHF
CDR3 DNA: TGTGCCAGCAGTTTACAGGGGGCCTATAGCAATCAGCCCCAGCATTTT

V gene: TRBV6-5
D gene: -
clone size: -
J gene: TRBJ1-2
CDR3 protein: CASSYSRGAAGYTF
CDR3 DNA: TGTGCCAGCAGTTACTCGCGCGGGGCGGCCGGCTACACCTTC

V gene: TRBV7-2
D gene: -
clone size: -
J gene: TRBJ2-6
CDR3 protein: CASSLGPTGANVLTF
CDR3 DNA: TGTGCCAGCAGCTTAGGGCCCACTGGGGCCAACGTCCTGACTTTC

V gene: TRBV10-3
D gene: -
clone size: -
J gene: TRBJ2-1
CDR3 protein: CAISEADPRSGNEQFF
CDR3 DNA: TGTGCCATCAGTGAGGCCGATCCCAGATCGGGCAATGAGCAGTTCTTC

V gene: TRBV10-2
D gene: -
clone size: -
J gene: TRBJ1-6
CDR3 protein: CASRGGRGTESPLHF
CDR3 DNA: TGCGCCAGCAGGGGGGGGCGAGGGACGGAGTCACCCCTCCACTTT

V gene: TRBV7-6
D gene: -
clone size: -
J gene: TRBJ2-3
CDR3 protein: CASSPLGGLGTDTQYF
CDR3 DNA: TGTGCCAGCAGCCCCCTGGGGGGGCTCGGCACAGATACGCAGTATTTT

V gene: TRBV11-2
D gene: TRBD1
clone size: once
J gene: TRBJ1-1
CDR3 protein: CASSLARTGENTEAFF
CDR3 DNA: TGTGCCAGCAGCTTAGCCAGGACAGGGGAAAACACTGAAGCTTTCTTT

V gene: TRBV6-2/TRBV6-3
D gene: TRBD2
clone size: -
J gene: TRBJ2-7
CDR3 protein: CASSRLRLAGGAYEQYF
CDR3 DNA: TGTGCCAGCAGCCGTTTACGATTAGCGGGAGGTGCCTACGAGCAGTACTTC

V gene: TRBV18
D gene: TRBD2
clone size: -
J gene: TRBJ2-7
CDR3 protein: CASSPWGGGSSYEQYF
CDR3 DNA: TGTGCCAGCTCACCATGGGGGGGAGGGTCCTCCTACGAGCAGTACTTC

V gene: TRBV6-5
D gene: -
clone size: -
J gene: TRBJ1-1
CDR3 protein: CASSKERVTEAFF
CDR3 DNA: TGTGCCAGCAGTAAGGAGAGGGTCACTGAAGCTTTCTTT

V gene: TRBV2
D gene: -
clone size: -
J gene: TRBJ1-2
CDR3 protein: CASTPERPDYTF
CDR3 DNA: TGTGCCAGCACCCCTGAGCGCCCGGACTACACCTTC

V gene: TRBV27
D gene: -
clone size: few
J gene: TRBJ2-7
CDR3 protein: CASSLRLGTAYEQYF
CDR3 DNA: TGTGCCAGCAGTTTAAGGCTAGGTACGGCCTACGAGCAGTACTTC

V gene: TRBV4-2
D gene: -
clone size: -
J gene: TRBJ2-7
CDR3 protein: CASSQQISGEQYF
CDR3 DNA: TGTGCCAGCAGCCAACAAATCTCGGGCGAGCAGTACTTC

V gene: TRBV2
D gene: -
clone size: -
J gene: TRBJ1-2
CDR3 protein: CASSRTVDYGYTF
CDR3 DNA: TGTGCCAGCAGCAGAACAGTTGACTATGGCTACACCTTC

V gene: TRBV18
D gene: -
clone size: -
J gene: TRBJ2-7
CDR3 protein: CASSRGASYEEQYF
CDR3 DNA: TGTGCCAGCTCCCGGGGGGCTTCCTACGAAGAGCAGTACTTC

V gene: TRBV6-4
D gene: -
clone size: once
J gene: TRBJ2-3
CDR3 protein: CASSELSGPYFLTDTQYF
CDR3 DNA: TGTGCCAGCAGTGAACTTAGCGGACCCTATTTCCTCACAGATACGCAGTATTTT